The present T cell receptor (beta chain) was sequenced within a study of response to subunit inactivated influenza vaccine. The CDR3 is 15 residues long. In germline, CDR1 is MNHEY, CDR2 SVGAGI. V lost 2 bases and J 3 bases, leaving 13 bases between the germline ends. TCRdb itself ran the RT-PCR reads through MiXCR, one entry per CDR3 protein. Among about 540,000 distinct CDR3 sequences listed, roughly 25% were seen once. The sample was also linked to a second study, of T cells expressing NK-cell markers. That report adds: UMIs were included in TCR beta cDNA generated by 5'RACE template switching.

The chain couples TRBV6-5 to TRBJ2-5; no clear D. This receptor was obtained from a man aged 45-65 years who received an inactivated influenza vaccine. This specimen was CD4+ T cells sorted from PBMCs, taken roughly 12 days after vaccination. CDR3 in DNA: TGTGCCAGCAGTTACGGGCGACTGAGTAAAGAGACCCAGTACTTC. As protein: CASSYGRLSKETQYF.